The clone carrying this T cell receptor beta chain was picked up a small number of times. This record comes from a study of T cells in Graves' hyperthyroidism and ophthalmopathy. TCR beta CDR3 region amplification was performed from RNA transcripts. HTBI primers were employed in a first-round RT-PCR of the TCR CDR3. Each CDR3 protein is one row after TCRdb ran MiXCR on the multiplex PCR reads. This table has 250,000 to 300,000 distinct CDR3 sequences, over 15% appearing once. Enrolled ophthalmopathy patients presented with a Clinical Activity Score of at least 3, a NOSPECS grade of at least 4, and disease duration under 3 months. Exclusion of a patient resulted from uncontrolled infection, other autoimmune disease, pregnancy or lactation. The receptor was derived from a woman in her sixties or seventies with Graves' ophthalmopathy. Sequencing used blood.

The CDR3 DNA sequence: TGTGCCAGCAGTTACTCGGTTTGGCGGGAGCCTACAGATACGCAGTATTTT. This gives the protein CASSYSVWREPTDTQYF. The chain employs TRBV6-2 or TRBV6-3 and TRBJ2-3; 7 bases are a match to TRBD2. V lost 0 bases, J lost 3 bases, and 9 bases stayed unmatched. The CDR3 runs 17 residues. Germline loops: CDR1 MNHEY, CDR2 SVGEGT.